This section outlines one T cell receptor beta chain sequence together with its context. Antigen unknown. The data derive from a study of graft-versus-host responses after intestinal transplantation. Study background: Transplants given to recipients were multivisceral, liver-intestinal, or isolated intestinal. Recipients were all induced with anti-thymocyte globulin, then given tacrolimus and steroids for around three years.

The CDR3 totals 17 residues. Deletions cut 0 bases from V and 2 bases from J, with 14 bases between. CDR1 LGHNA and CDR2 YSLEER come from the germline V gene. Data came from immunoSEQ multiplex PCR; TCRdb stores just in-frame clones and leaves some out. The top ten clones hold about 0.18% of a sample with roughly 130,000 clones, 85% to 95% of them seen once. General study findings and limits: Recipient marrow contained GvH clones, some of which appeared first in ileum or blood. Declines in HvG clones occurring early post-transplant were associated with peak circulating GvH clone levels.

The sequencing used unstimulated CD4+ T cells sorted from spleen or lymph node cells, collected before intestinal transplant. The sequence derives from a human donor who received an intestinal transplant. V gene TRBV4-3 combines with J gene TRBJ2-1, with D perhaps TRBD1 (7 bases). CDR3 DNA sequence: TGCGCCAGCAGCCAAGATTGGAGGGGGCTTGCCTACAATGAGCAGTTCTTC. Its translation is CASSQDWRGLAYNEQFF.